Given below is one TCR beta chain in context. Its antigen is currently unknown. Other DNA sequences in the sample encode the same CDR3. This sample is part of a study of shared clonotypes between healthy human individuals. Study results and limitations: Sample collection involved blood only; tissue repertoires are likely different. All-four-donor shared clonotypes had higher generation probabilities than non-shared clonotypes did.

The germline CDR1 and CDR2 sequences are GTSNPN and SVGIG (reference sequence). Between the trimmed V and J ends, which lost 2 bases and 6 bases, there was a span of 8 bases. The CDR3 loop spans 12 amino acids. Original processing methods: In the immunoSEQ data, sequences were junction-only and lacked quality scores, so filtering differed. The repertoire was sequenced with immunoSEQ multiplex PCR; TCRdb's copy has only in-frame clones and lacks some. The D gene and trimming were derived from the DNA, and the V and J assignments and clone size from that table. The sample includes millions of clones, more than 90% of them seen just once.

The source is a man aged 18 to 29 in good health. Sequenced input: naive CD4+ T cells sorted from blood. Subset described: CD45RA+ positively selected. The chain employs TRBV30 and TRBJ2-1; possible D gene TRBD1, 6 bases. DNA of the CDR3: TGTGCCTGGAGTCAAGGGGGCAATGAGCAGTTCTTC. It yields the protein CAWSQGGNEQFF.